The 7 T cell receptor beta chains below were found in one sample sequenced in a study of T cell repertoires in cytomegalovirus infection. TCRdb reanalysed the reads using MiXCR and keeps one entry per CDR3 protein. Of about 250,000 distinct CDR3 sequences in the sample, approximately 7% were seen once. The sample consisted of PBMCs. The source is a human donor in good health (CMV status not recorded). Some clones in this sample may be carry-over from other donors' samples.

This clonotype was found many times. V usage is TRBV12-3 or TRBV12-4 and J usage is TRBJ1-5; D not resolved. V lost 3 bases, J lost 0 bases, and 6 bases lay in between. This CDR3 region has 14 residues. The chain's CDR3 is CASSFLHSNQPQHF. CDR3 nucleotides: TGTGCCAGCAGTTTTCTCCATAGCAATCAGCCCCAGCATTTT.

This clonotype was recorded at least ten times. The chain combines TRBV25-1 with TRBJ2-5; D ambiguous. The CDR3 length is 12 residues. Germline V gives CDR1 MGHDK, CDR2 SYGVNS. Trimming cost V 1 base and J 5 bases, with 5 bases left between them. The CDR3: CASSEFGETQYF. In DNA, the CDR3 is TGTGCCAGCAGTGAATTCGGTGAGACCCAGTACTTC.

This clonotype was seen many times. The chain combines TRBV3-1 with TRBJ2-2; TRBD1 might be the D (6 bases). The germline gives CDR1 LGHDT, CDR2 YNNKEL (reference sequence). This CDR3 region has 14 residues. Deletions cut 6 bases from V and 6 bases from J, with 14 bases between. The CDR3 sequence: CASSPQGRAGELFF. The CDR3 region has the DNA TGTGCCAGCAGTCCACAGGGAAGGGCCGGGGAGCTGTTTTTT.

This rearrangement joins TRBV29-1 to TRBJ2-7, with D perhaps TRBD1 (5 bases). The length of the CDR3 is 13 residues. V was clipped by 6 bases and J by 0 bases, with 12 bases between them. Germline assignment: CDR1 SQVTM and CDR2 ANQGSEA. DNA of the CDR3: TGCAGCGTATGGACATTTGACTCCTACGAGCAGTACTTC. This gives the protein CSVWTFDSYEQYF.

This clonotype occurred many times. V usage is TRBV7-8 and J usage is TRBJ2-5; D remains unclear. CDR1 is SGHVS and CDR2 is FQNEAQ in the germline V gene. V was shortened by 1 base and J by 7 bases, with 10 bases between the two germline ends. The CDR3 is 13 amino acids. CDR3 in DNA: TGTGCCAGCAGCTTAGATATTCTGGGGACCCAGTACTTC. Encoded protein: CASSLDILGTQYF.

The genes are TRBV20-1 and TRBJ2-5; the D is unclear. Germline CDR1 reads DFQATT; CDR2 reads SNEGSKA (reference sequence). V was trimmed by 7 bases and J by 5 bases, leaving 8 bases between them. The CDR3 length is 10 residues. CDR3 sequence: CSVSRETQYF. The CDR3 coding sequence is TGCAGTGTTAGTAGGGAGACCCAGTACTTC.

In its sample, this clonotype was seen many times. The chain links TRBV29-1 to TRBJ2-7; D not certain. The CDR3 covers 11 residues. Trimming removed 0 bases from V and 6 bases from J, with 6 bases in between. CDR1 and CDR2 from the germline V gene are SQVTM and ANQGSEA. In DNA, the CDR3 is TGCAGCGTTGAAGATACGGCCGAGCAGTACTTC. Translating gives CSVEDTAEQYF.